The sequence of this T cell receptor beta chain was determined in a study of OX40 agonist ivuxolimab in advanced cancers. Across the study: Patients were treated with intravenous ivuxolimab, dosed at 0.01 to 10 mg/kg and infused every 2 weeks. Males comprised 75% to 90% of the group, whose mean age was approximately 62 years (range about 20 to 85). Checkpoint inhibitors had been given previously to 40% of patients. General study findings and limits: There was clonal expansion of CD4+ and CD8+ blood T cells by week 6 at 0.1 to 3.0 mg/kg.

Comments on this clone: What it recognizes is unknown.

Measured with immunoSEQ multiplex PCR; TCRdb has only the in-frame clones, and not every one. The repertoire holds 85,000 to 100,000 clones, with around 90% as singletons. The germline CDR1 and CDR2 sequences are MDHEN and SYDVKM. Trimming removed 1 base at V and 5 bases at J, with 14 bases between. This CDR3 contains 16 residues. The sequence came from an adult with an advanced solid tumor such as melanoma, head and neck, liver or kidney cancer. The chain links TRBV28 to TRBJ2-2, with D unclear. The input for sequencing was CD4+ or CD8+ T cells sorted from blood, taken in a trial of the OX40 agonist ivuxolimab. In DNA form, the CDR3 reads TGTGCCAGCAGTTTATCGGCAGGCTCGAGGACCGGGGAGCTGTTTTTT. Translation: CASSLSAGSRTGELFF.